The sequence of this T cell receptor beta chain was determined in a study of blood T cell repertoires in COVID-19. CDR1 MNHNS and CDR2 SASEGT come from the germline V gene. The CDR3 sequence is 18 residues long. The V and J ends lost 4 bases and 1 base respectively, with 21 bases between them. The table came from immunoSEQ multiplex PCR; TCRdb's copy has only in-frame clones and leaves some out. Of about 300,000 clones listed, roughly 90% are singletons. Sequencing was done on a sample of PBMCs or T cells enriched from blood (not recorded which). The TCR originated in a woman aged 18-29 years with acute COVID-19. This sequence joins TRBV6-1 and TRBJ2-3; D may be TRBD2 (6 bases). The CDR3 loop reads CASSGPPPGPGGTDTQYF. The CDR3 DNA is TGTGCCAGCAGTGGCCCTCCCCCAGGGCCGGGGGGCACAGATACGCAGTATTTT.